This is a list of T cell receptor beta chains from one sample in a study of blood T cell repertoires in COVID-19. Repertoires were generated with immunoSEQ multiplex PCR, while TCRdb's copy carries only in-frame clones and drops some. The sample holds some 94,000 clones, 84% seen once. Sequencing was carried out using peripheral blood. The receptors originated from a man between 65 and 79 years old with active or convalescent COVID-19. The CDR3 runs from the conserved cysteine through the conserved F or W. The D gene is left open where the match is weak. Size values are once, few and many counts, or a class for expanded clones, and some rows have none.

j_gene: TRBJ1-1
d_gene: TRBD1
v_gene: TRBV11-3
abundance: -
CDR3aa: CASSLKTGTVNTEAFF
CDR3nt: TGTGCCAGCAGCTTAAAAACCGGGACAGTGAACACTGAAGCTTTCTTT

j_gene: TRBJ1-2
d_gene: -
v_gene: TRBV28
abundance: -
CDR3aa: CATGGGYGYTF
CDR3nt: TGTGCCACCGGGGGGGGTTATGGCTACACCTTC

j_gene: TRBJ2-1
d_gene: TRBD1
v_gene: TRBV4-2
abundance: few
CDR3aa: CASSLQGKQGIEQFF
CDR3nt: TGTGCCAGCAGCCTACAGGGGAAGCAAGGTATTGAGCAGTTCTTC

j_gene: TRBJ1-1
d_gene: -
v_gene: TRBV12-3/TRBV12-4
abundance: -
CDR3aa: CASRPPVHTEAFF
CDR3nt: TGTGCCAGCAGGCCCCCGGTCCACACTGAAGCTTTCTTT

j_gene: TRBJ2-7
d_gene: -
v_gene: TRBV30
abundance: -
CDR3aa: CAWSVLGVGEQYF
CDR3nt: TGTGCCTGGAGTGTCCTGGGAGTTGGCGAGCAGTACTTC

j_gene: TRBJ2-2
d_gene: TRBD1
v_gene: TRBV9
abundance: -
CDR3aa: CASSPTGEAGELFF
CDR3nt: TGTGCCAGCAGCCCCACAGGGGAAGCCGGGGAGCTGTTTTTT

j_gene: TRBJ1-1
d_gene: TRBD1
v_gene: TRBV27
abundance: -
CDR3aa: CASQGGMNTEAFF
CDR3nt: TGTGCCAGTCAGGGGGGCATGAACACTGAAGCTTTCTTT

j_gene: TRBJ1-3
d_gene: -
v_gene: TRBV2
abundance: few
CDR3aa: CASSEAIAGNTIYF
CDR3nt: TGTGCCAGCAGTGAAGCTATTGCTGGAAACACCATATATTTT

j_gene: TRBJ2-5
d_gene: TRBD2
v_gene: TRBV7-2
abundance: -
CDR3aa: CASSRSRGEETQYF
CDR3nt: TGTGCCAGCAGCCGCTCGCGGGGGGAAGAGACCCAGTACTTC

j_gene: TRBJ1-1
d_gene: TRBD1
v_gene: TRBV2
abundance: -
CDR3aa: CASTFLGQGLEAFF
CDR3nt: TGTGCCAGCACCTTTCTCGGACAGGGGCTTGAAGCTTTCTTT

j_gene: TRBJ1-6
d_gene: -
v_gene: TRBV7-2
abundance: -
CDR3aa: CASSLIRVFSPLHF
CDR3nt: TGTGCCAGCAGCTTAATCCGTGTTTTTTCACCCCTCCACTTT

j_gene: TRBJ1-5
d_gene: TRBD1
v_gene: TRBV5-3
abundance: once
CDR3aa: CARSLAGQENQPQHF
CDR3nt: TGTGCCAGAAGCTTGGCGGGACAGGAAAATCAGCCCCAGCATTTT

j_gene: TRBJ1-2
d_gene: -
v_gene: TRBV5-1
abundance: -
CDR3aa: CASSLDGVNGYTF
CDR3nt: TGCGCCAGCAGCTTGGACGGGGTGAATGGCTACACCTTC

j_gene: TRBJ1-4
d_gene: -
v_gene: TRBV5-1
abundance: few
CDR3aa: CASSLQGGEKLFF
CDR3nt: TGCGCCAGCAGCTTGCAGGGAGGGGAAAAACTGTTTTTT

j_gene: TRBJ2-1
d_gene: TRBD2
v_gene: TRBV7-3
abundance: -
CDR3aa: CASSLTGGTNNEQFF
CDR3nt: TGTGCCAGCAGCTTAACGGGGGGGACTAACAATGAGCAGTTCTTC

j_gene: TRBJ1-2
d_gene: -
v_gene: TRBV28
abundance: -
CDR3aa: CASSPRTRSGYTF
CDR3nt: TGTGCCAGCAGCCCCCGGACTAGGAGTGGCTACACCTTC

j_gene: TRBJ2-5
d_gene: TRBD2
v_gene: TRBV2
abundance: -
CDR3aa: CASSDPSSGGDNLQETQYF
CDR3nt: TGTGCCAGCAGTGACCCCAGTAGCGGGGGGGACAACCTCCAAGAGACCCAGTACTTC

j_gene: TRBJ2-7
d_gene: -
v_gene: TRBV28
abundance: -
CDR3aa: CASRLSPGGAYEQYF
CDR3nt: TGTGCCAGCCGTCTCTCTCCCGGGGGAGCCTACGAGCAGTACTTC

j_gene: TRBJ2-2
d_gene: TRBD2
v_gene: TRBV5-4
abundance: -
CDR3aa: CASSLGAGAAGELFF
CDR3nt: TGTGCCAGCAGCTTGGGAGCGGGGGCCGCGGGGGAGCTGTTTTTT

j_gene: TRBJ2-7
d_gene: TRBD2
v_gene: TRBV6-5
abundance: once
CDR3aa: CASQLAGGSTYEQYF
CDR3nt: TGTGCCAGCCAGCTAGCGGGGGGGAGCACCTACGAGCAGTACTTC

j_gene: TRBJ1-2
d_gene: -
v_gene: TRBV5-6
abundance: -
CDR3aa: CASSLKEGIGYTF
CDR3nt: TGTGCCAGCAGCTTGAAGGAGGGTATAGGCTACACCTTC

j_gene: TRBJ2-3
d_gene: -
v_gene: TRBV7-9
abundance: -
CDR3aa: CASSLAGVFTDTQYF
CDR3nt: TGTGCCAGCAGCTTAGCAGGGGTTTTCACAGATACGCAGTATTTT

j_gene: TRBJ1-1
d_gene: TRBD1
v_gene: TRBV27
abundance: -
CDR3aa: CASCQTGENTEAFF
CDR3nt: TGTGCCAGCTGTCAGACAGGGGAGAACACTGAAGCTTTCTTT

j_gene: TRBJ2-1
d_gene: TRBD2
v_gene: TRBV27
abundance: -
CDR3aa: CASSTIAGGYYNEQFF
CDR3nt: TGTGCCAGCAGTACCATAGCGGGGGGCTATTACAATGAGCAGTTCTTC

j_gene: TRBJ1-1
d_gene: TRBD1
v_gene: TRBV7-2
abundance: -
CDR3aa: CASSLLPGGRGRTEAFF
CDR3nt: TGTGCCAGCAGCTTACTCCCCGGGGGCAGGGGGCGAACTGAAGCTTTCTTT

j_gene: TRBJ1-2
d_gene: -
v_gene: TRBV4-3
abundance: -
CDR3aa: CASSQDPRGAGYGYTF
CDR3nt: TGCGCCAGCAGCCAAGATCCTCGGGGGGCGGGCTATGGCTACACCTTC